The 17 T cell receptor beta chains below all came from one sample that was sequenced in a study of CD8+ T cells in alopecia areata. Isolated RNA was reverse transcribed into cDNA used as the sequencing template. The table came from immunoSEQ multiplex PCR; TCRdb's copy has only in-frame clones and leaves some out. Among a few hundred thousand clones, more than 50% were seen once, and the ten largest hold roughly 5.3%. Sequenced input: CD8+ T cells sorted from blood. These receptors all come from a human donor in good health.

The J gene is TRBJ2-1, the V gene TRBV2; D gene unclear. Trimming cost V 8 bases and J 8 bases, with 19 bases left between them. CDR1 and CDR2 (germline): SNHLY, FYNNEI. This CDR3 has 14 amino acids. Here the CDR3 DNA reads TGTGCCAGCGAGTATGAAAACAGAAGAGATGAGCAGTTCTTC. Its translation is CASEYENRRDEQFF.

The genes are TRBV29-1 and TRBJ1-1; D unresolved. Germline lookup yields CDR1 SQVTM and CDR2 ANQGSEA. Trimming removed 3 bases at V and 1 base at J, with 9 bases between. This CDR3 has 13 residues. CDR3 region: CSVDSGSNTEAFF. Here the CDR3 DNA reads TGCAGCGTTGACTCCGGTTCGAACACTGAAGCTTTCTTT.

This clone came up a few times. CDR3: CSVVDRLLGEQYF. As DNA, the CDR3 is TGCAGCGTTGTTGATCGCCTCTTAGGCGAGCAGTACTTC. The chain joins TRBV29-1 to TRBJ2-7; D is uncertain. The length of the CDR3 is 13 residues. The V end lost 4 bases, the J end lost 6 bases, and 16 bases lay between the germline ends. Germline CDR1 SQVTM, CDR2 ANQGSEA.

Only one count was recorded for this clone. The J gene is TRBJ1-5, the V gene TRBV5-4, with D unresolved. This CDR3 has 13 residues. The V end lost 1 base, the J end lost 0 bases, and 2 bases lay between the germline ends. Germline-derived CDR1 and CDR2 are SGHNT and YYREEE (reference sequence). CDR3 in amino acids: CASSLNSNQPQHF. In DNA, the CDR3 is TGTGCCAGCAGCTTGAATAGCAATCAGCCCCAGCATTTT.

V gene TRBV7-9 combines with J gene TRBJ1-2; D ambiguous. The CDR3 contains 14 residues. The germline gives CDR1 SEHNR, CDR2 FQNEAQ (reference sequence). Trimming shortened V by 1 base and J by 8 bases, and 14 bases separated the two germline ends. The CDR3 loop is CASSLEGGKEGYTF. The CDR3 DNA reads as TGTGCCAGCAGCTTAGAAGGAGGGAAGGAGGGCTACACCTTC. Variable domain in full (rest from reference TRBV7-9 and TRBJ1-2): DTGVSQNPRHKITKRGQNVTFRCDPISEHNRLYWYRQTLGQGPEFLTYFQNEAQLEKSRLLSDRFSAERPKGSFSTLEIQRTEQGDSAMYLCASSLEGGKEGYTFGSGTRLTVV.

This chain uses TRBV5-1 with TRBJ2-7; D is undetermined. Trimming cost V 4 bases and J 0 bases, with 2 bases left between them. Germline V gives CDR1 SGHRS, CDR2 YFSETQ. The CDR3 covers 11 residues. Here the CDR3 reads CASSPSYEQYF. In nucleotides, the CDR3 is TGCGCCAGCAGCCCCTCCTACGAGCAGTACTTC.

This sequence joins TRBV13 and TRBJ1-2; no definite D call. Trimming left V 5 bases short and J 4 bases short, with 11 bases between. CDR1 and CDR2 from the germline V gene are PRHDT and FYEKMQ (reference sequence). This CDR3 has 13 residues. In DNA form, the CDR3 reads TGTGCCAGCAGCCCTCGGGGAACCTATGGCTACACCTTC. This gives the protein CASSPRGTYGYTF.

This sequence joins TRBV7-8 and TRBJ1-2, with 7 bases fitting TRBD1. The CDR3 runs to 14 residues. CDR1 and CDR2 (germline): SGHVS, FQNEAQ. Trimming at V came to 4 bases and at J to 4 bases, leaving 6 bases not matched to a gene. The CDR3 loop reads CASSSRQGGYGYTF. The CDR3 DNA is TGTGCCAGCAGCTCCAGACAGGGAGGCTATGGCTACACCTTC.

A few counts support this clone. The chain carries TRBV5-1 and TRBJ1-5; 12 bases fit TRBD1. J lost 7 bases, V lost 4 bases, and 6 bases had no gene match. Germline CDR1 and CDR2: SGHRS and YFSETQ. The CDR3 consists of 15 residues. The CDR3 sequence: CASSEGQGAGQPQHF. The DNA of the CDR3 is TGCGCCAGCAGCGAGGGACAGGGGGCAGGACAGCCCCAGCATTTT.

This clone was picked up one time. V usage is TRBV2 and J usage is TRBJ1-5; tentatively, D is TRBD1 (6 bases). The CDR3 totals 13 residues. With 6 bases removed from V and 6 bases from J, the gap between germline ends came to 12 bases. Per the germline V gene, CDR1 is SNHLY and CDR2 is FYNNEI. Here the CDR3 DNA reads TGTGCCAGCAGCCCCGACAGGCGTCAGCCCCAGCATTTT. Encoded protein: CASSPDRRQPQHF.

V and J are TRBV5-4 and TRBJ1-1, with 9 bases matching TRBD1. V was pared by 1 base and J by 2 bases, with 6 bases of the junction left unmatched. Germline V gene data show CDR1 as SGHNT and CDR2 as YYREEE (reference sequence). CDR3 length equals 16 residues. CDR3 DNA: TGTGCCAGCAGCTTGATGGGACAGGGAGGTAACACTGAAGCTTTCTTT. It yields the protein CASSLMGQGGNTEAFF.

The CDR3 nucleotides read TGTGCCAGCAGAGCAGGGGGCGAGGGCTACACCTTC. Amino acids: CASRAGGEGYTF. The chain is built from TRBV7-9 and TRBJ1-2; TRBD1 agrees at 8 bases. This CDR3 region has 12 residues. CDR1 SEHNR and CDR2 FQNEAQ come from the germline V gene (reference sequence). The V gene end was trimmed by 6 bases and the J gene end by 8 bases; junction bases not matched to a gene: 5.

V is TRBV4-1 and J is TRBJ1-4; 7 bases match TRBD1. Per the germline V gene, CDR1 is MGHRA and CDR2 is YSYEKL. The CDR3 length is 15 residues. Trimming at V came to 4 bases and at J to 5 bases, leaving 7 bases not matched to a gene. CDR3 protein: CASSRRDSENEKLFF. Here the CDR3 DNA reads TGCGCCAGCAGCCGCCGGGACAGCGAAAATGAAAAACTGTTTTTT.

The V and J genes are TRBV6-5 and TRBJ2-7, with 7 bases matching TRBD1. The CDR3 spans 16 residues. Germline assignment: CDR1 MNHEY and CDR2 SVGAGI. V trimming: 4 bases; J trimming: 5 bases; junction bases outside the gene matches: 14. CDR3 residues: CASSFNPSGQANEQYF. The DNA of the CDR3 is TGTGCCAGCAGTTTCAATCCCTCCGGACAGGCCAACGAGCAGTACTTC.

This chain joins TRBV29-1 and TRBJ1-1, with no clear D. The CDR3 runs 13 residues. The ends were cut back, 4 bases at V and 1 base at J, with 10 bases in the middle. Per the germline V gene, CDR1 is SQVTM and CDR2 is ANQGSEA. The CDR3 is CSVARIENTEAFF. The CDR3 region has the DNA TGCAGCGTTGCCAGGATAGAGAACACTGAAGCTTTCTTT.

The gene calls are TRBV9 and TRBJ2-7; no firm D call. The CDR3 runs 15 residues. Trimming took off 6 bases at V and 0 bases at J, with 16 bases between the two ends. Germline V lookup: CDR1 SGDLS, CDR2 YYNGEE. The CDR3 is CASTRDEQSSYEQYF. DNA of the CDR3: TGTGCCAGCACCCGAGACGAGCAGAGCTCCTACGAGCAGTACTTC.

The chain couples TRBV29-1 to TRBJ2-1, with no clear D. The CDR3 is 10 residues long. V was clipped by 5 bases and J by 8 bases, with 7 bases between them. Germline V CDR1 and CDR2: SQVTM, ANQGSEA. The CDR3, as DNA: TGCAGCGTTCGACGGGATGAGCAGTTCTTC. The encoded protein is CSVRRDEQFF.